This TCR beta chain was identified in a study of blood T cells in healthy people across ages. Findings and caveats of the study: With naive T cell percentage, TCR beta diversity showed a strong correlation. Diversity of TCR beta per million T cells declined in a roughly linear way with age.

As for this clonotype: Antigen unknown.

Combining a sample-barcoded 5' primer with a J-beta primer mix, a second PCR ran for roughly 6 to 12 cycles. Every cDNA was tagged by a template-switch adaptor with 12 random nucleotides. Every individual sample yielded 2.5 million or more paired-end reads (each containing CDR3). TCRdb reprocessed the 5' RACE reads via MiXCR and lists one record per CDR3 protein. Of about 670,000 distinct CDR3 sequences listed, approximately 52% are singletons. The germline CDR1 and CDR2 sequences are SGHDT and YYEEEE. The CDR3 is 13 residues long. Source material: blood. This TCR derives from a woman aged 80 or over in good health. V gene TRBV5-6 combines with J gene TRBJ2-4; 7 nucleotides align to TRBD2. The DNA end is more similar to TRBJ2-7, so the J call may be wrong. The CDR3 DNA reads as TGTGCCAGCAGCTTTGGGGGGGACGACGAGCAGTACTTC. Protein: CASSFGGDDEQYF.